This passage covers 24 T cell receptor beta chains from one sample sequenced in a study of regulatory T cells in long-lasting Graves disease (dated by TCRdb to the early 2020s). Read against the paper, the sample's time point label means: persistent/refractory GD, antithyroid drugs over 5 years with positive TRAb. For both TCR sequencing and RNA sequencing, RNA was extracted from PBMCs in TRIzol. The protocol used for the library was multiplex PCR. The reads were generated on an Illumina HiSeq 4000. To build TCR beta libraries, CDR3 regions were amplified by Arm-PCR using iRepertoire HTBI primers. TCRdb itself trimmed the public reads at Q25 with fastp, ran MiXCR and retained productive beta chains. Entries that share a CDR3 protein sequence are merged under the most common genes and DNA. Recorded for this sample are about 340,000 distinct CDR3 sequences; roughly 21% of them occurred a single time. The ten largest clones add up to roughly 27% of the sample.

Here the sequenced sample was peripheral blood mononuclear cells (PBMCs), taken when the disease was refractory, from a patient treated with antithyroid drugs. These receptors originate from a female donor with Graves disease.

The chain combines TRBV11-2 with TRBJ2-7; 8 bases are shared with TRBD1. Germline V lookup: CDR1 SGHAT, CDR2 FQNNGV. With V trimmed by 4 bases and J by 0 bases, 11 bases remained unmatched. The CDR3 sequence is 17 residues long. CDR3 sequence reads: CASSSLTDRDHSYEQYF. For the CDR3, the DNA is TGTGCCAGCAGCTCCCTTACGGACAGGGACCACTCCTACGAGCAGTACTTC.

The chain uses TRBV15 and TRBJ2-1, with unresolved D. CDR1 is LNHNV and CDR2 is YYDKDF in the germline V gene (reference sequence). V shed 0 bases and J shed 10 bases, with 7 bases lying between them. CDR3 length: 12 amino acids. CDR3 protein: CATSRDQEEQFF. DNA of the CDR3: TGTGCCACCAGCAGAGATCAAGAGGAGCAGTTCTTC.

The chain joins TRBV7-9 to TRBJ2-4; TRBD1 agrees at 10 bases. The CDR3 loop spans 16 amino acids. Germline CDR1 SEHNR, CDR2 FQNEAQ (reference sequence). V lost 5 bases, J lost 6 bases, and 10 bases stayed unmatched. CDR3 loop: CASSPRLGTGVNIQYF. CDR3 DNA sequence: TGTGCCAGCAGCCCACGTCTGGGGACAGGGGTAAACATTCAGTACTTC.

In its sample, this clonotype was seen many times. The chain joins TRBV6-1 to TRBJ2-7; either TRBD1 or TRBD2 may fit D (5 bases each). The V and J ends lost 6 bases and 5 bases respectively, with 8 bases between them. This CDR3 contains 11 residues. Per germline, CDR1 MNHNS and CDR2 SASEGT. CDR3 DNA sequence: TGTGCCAGCAGGAGGGGTCACGAGCAGTACTTC. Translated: CASRRGHEQYF.

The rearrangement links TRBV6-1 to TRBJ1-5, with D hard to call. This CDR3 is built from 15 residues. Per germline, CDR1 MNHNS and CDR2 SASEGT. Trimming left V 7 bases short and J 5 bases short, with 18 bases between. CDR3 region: CASNDPGSGYQPQHF. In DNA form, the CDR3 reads TGTGCCAGCAACGATCCCGGATCTGGCTATCAGCCCCAGCATTTT.

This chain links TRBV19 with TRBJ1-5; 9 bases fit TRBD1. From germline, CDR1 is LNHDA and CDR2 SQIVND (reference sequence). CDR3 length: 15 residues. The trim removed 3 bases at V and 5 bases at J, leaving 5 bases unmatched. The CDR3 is CASSIGQGQDQPQHF. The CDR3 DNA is TGTGCCAGTAGTATTGGACAGGGGCAGGATCAGCCCCAGCATTTT.

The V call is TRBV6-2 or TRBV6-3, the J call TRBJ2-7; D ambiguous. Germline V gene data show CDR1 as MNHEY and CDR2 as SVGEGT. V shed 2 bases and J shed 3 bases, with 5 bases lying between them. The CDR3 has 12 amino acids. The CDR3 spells CASSYADYEQYF. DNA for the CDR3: TGTGCCAGCAGTTACGCGGACTACGAGCAGTACTTC.

In DNA form, the CDR3 reads TGTGCCAGCAGCCCCTGGGGACAGGGGGCTGGAAACACCATATATTTT. Protein sequence: CASSPWGQGAGNTIYF. This sequence joins TRBV11-2 and TRBJ1-3; 11 bases align to TRBD1. With V trimmed by 5 bases and J by 2 bases, 5 bases remained unmatched. CDR3 length equals 16 residues. CDR1 is SGHAT, CDR2 FQNNGV, per germline.

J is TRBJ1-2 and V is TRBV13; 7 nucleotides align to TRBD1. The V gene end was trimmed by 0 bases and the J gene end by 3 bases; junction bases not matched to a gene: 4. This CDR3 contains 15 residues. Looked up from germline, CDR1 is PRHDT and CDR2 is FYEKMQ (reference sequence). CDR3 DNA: TGTGCCAGCAGCTTAGGCCTGGGGACAGACTATGGCTACACCTTC. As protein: CASSLGLGTDYGYTF.

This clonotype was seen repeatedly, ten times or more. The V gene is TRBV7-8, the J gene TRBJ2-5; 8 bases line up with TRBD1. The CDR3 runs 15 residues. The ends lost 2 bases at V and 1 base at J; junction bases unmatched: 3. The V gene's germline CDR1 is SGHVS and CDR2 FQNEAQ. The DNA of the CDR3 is TGTGCCAGCAGCTTACGTGGGACAGGCCAAGAGACCCAGTACTTC. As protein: CASSLRGTGQETQYF.

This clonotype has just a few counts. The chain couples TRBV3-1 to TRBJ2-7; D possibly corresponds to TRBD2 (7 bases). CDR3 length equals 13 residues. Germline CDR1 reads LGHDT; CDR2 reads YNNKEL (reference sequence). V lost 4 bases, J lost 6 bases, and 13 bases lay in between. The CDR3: CASSRGGLGEQYF. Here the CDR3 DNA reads TGTGCCAGCAGCCGGGGGGGCTTAGGCGAGCAGTACTTC.

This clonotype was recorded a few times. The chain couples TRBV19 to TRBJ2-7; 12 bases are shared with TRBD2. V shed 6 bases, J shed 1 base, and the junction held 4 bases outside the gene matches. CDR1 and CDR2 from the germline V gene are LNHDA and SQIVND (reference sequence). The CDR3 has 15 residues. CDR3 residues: CASRRLAGESYEQYF. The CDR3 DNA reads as TGTGCCAGTAGGAGACTAGCGGGAGAGTCCTACGAGCAGTACTTC.

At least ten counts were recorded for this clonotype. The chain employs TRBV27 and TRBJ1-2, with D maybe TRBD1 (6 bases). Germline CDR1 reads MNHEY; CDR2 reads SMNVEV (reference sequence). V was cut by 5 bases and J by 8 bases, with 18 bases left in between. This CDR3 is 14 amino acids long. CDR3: CASSLQGMVSGYTF. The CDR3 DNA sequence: TGTGCCAGCAGTCTACAGGGAATGGTGAGCGGCTACACCTTC.

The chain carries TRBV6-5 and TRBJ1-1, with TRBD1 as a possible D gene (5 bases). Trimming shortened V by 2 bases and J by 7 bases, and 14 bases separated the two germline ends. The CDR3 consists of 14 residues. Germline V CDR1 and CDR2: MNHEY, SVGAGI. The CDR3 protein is CASSYEVWGGEAFF. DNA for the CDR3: TGTGCCAGCAGTTACGAAGTCTGGGGGGGTGAAGCTTTCTTT.

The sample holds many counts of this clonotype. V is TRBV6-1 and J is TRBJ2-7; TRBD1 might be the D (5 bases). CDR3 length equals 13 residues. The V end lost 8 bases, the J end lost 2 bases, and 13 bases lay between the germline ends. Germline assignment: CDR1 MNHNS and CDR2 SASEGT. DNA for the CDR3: TGTGCCAGCCAAACGCGACAGCCCTACGAGCAGTACTTC. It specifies CASQTRQPYEQYF.

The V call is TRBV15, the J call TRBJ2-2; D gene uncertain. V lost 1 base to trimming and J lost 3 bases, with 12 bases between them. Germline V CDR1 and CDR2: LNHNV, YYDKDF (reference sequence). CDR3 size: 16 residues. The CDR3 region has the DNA TGTGCCACCAGCAGAGGACATTCTGGAGACACCGGGGAGCTGTTTTTT. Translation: CATSRGHSGDTGELFF.

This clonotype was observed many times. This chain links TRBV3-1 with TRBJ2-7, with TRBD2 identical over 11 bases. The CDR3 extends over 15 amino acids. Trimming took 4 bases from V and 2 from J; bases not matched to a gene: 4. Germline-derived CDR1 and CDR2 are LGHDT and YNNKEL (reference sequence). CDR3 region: CASSPGLAATYEQYF. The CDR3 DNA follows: TGTGCCAGCAGCCCGGGACTAGCGGCCACCTACGAGCAGTACTTC.

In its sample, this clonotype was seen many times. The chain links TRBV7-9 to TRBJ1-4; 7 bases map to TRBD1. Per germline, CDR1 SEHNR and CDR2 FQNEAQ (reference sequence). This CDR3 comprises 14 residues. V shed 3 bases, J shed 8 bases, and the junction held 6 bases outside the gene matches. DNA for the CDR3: TGTGCCAGCAGCTTCTCCGGGACAGCAGAAAAACTGTTTTTT. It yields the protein CASSFSGTAEKLFF.

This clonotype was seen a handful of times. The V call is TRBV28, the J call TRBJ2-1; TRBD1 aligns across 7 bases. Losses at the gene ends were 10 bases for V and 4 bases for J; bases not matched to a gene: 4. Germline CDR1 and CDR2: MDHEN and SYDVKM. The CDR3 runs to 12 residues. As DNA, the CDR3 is TGTGCCACTAACAGGGGATACAATGAGCAGTTCTTC. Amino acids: CATNRGYNEQFF.

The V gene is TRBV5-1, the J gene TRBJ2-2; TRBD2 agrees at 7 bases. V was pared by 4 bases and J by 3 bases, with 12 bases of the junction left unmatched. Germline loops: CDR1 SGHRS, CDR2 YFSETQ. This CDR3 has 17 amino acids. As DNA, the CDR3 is TGCGCCAGCAGCCCCTCCCCCGGGAGGTCGGACACCGGGGAGCTGTTTTTT. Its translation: CASSPSPGRSDTGELFF.

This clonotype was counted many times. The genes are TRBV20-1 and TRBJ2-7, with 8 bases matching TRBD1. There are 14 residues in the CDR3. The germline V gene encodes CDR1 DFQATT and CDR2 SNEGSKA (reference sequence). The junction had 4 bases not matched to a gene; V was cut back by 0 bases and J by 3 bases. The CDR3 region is CSARDQDRVYEQYF. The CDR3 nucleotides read TGCAGTGCTAGAGATCAGGACAGGGTCTACGAGCAGTACTTC.

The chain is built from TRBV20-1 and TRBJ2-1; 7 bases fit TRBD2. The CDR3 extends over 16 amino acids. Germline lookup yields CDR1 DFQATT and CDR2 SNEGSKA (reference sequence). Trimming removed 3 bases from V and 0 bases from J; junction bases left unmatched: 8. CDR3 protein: CSASPGASGSYNEQFF. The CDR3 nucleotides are TGCAGTGCTAGCCCCGGGGCTAGCGGCTCCTACAATGAGCAGTTCTTC.

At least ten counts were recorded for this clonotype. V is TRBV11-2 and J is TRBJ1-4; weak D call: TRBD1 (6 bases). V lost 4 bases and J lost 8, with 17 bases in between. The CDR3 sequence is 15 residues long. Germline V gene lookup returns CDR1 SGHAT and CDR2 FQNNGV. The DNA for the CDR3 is TGTGCCAGCAGCTCCTGGGACTTCCAGGGGGAAAAACTGTTTTTT. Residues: CASSSWDFQGEKLFF.

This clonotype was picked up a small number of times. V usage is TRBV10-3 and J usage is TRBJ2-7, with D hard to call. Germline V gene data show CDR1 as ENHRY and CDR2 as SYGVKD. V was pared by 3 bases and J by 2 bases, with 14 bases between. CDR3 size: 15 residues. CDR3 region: CAISDPSPRPYEQYF. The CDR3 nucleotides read TGTGCCATCAGTGATCCGAGCCCCAGGCCCTACGAGCAGTACTTC.